Below are 22 T cell receptor beta chains sequenced from a single sample in a study of lymphopenia after photon versus proton radiotherapy (dated by TCRdb to about 2019). Receptors were amplified or captured by the immunoSEQ multiplex PCR assay. TCRdb re-hosts the immuneACCESS table, in-frame sequences only. Its copies lack some clones; in the studies checked, an unresolved V gene accounts for under half of them, and the cause for the rest is not known. This sample gives 150,000 to 200,000 clones in total; about nine tenths of them show up just once. Approximately 4.6% of the sample is in the top ten clones. This specimen consisted of peripheral blood, obtained from a patient treated with photon-based radiotherapy. The receptors derive from a man aged 50 or older with gastric cancer.

The genes are TRBV4-3 and TRBJ2-3; TRBD2 might be the D (5 bases). Germline-derived CDR1 and CDR2 are LGHNA and YSLEER. This CDR3 region has 17 residues. Trimming removed 0 bases from V and 3 bases from J, with 16 bases in between. The CDR3: CASSQEGWSGSTDTQYF. CDR3 DNA: TGCGCCAGCAGCCAAGAGGGATGGAGCGGCTCGACAGATACGCAGTATTTT.

This chain joins TRBV9 and TRBJ1-1, with 12 bases identical to TRBD1. Per germline, CDR1 SGDLS and CDR2 YYNGEE. V gave up 2 bases and J gave up 1 base; unmatched junction bases: 3. CDR3 length: 16 amino acids. CDR3 residues: CASSVGQGAKNTEAFF. The DNA of the CDR3 is TGTGCCAGCAGCGTGGGACAGGGGGCAAAGAACACTGAAGCTTTCTTT.

This sequence joins TRBV6-5 and TRBJ1-5; D unclear. Germline V CDR1 and CDR2: MNHEY, SVGAGI. The CDR3 runs to 16 residues. V lost 4 bases and J lost 7, with 20 bases in between. CDR3 bases: TGTGCCAGCAGTTCCCTCACCTTGGCTTACCCCCAGCCCCAGCATTTT. Translated, it gives CASSSLTLAYPQPQHF.

The chain links TRBV2 to TRBJ2-1, with unresolved D. CDR1 is SNHLY and CDR2 is FYNNEI in the germline V gene. V gave up 4 bases and J gave up 9 bases, with 10 bases separating them. CDR3 length: 12 residues. The CDR3 DNA reads TGTGCCAGCAGTGGGCCAGTACGTGAGCAGTTCTTC. Protein product: CASSGPVREQFF.

The V gene is TRBV5-6, the J gene TRBJ2-7; possible D gene TRBD1, 6 bases. Germline V CDR1 and CDR2: SGHDT, YYEEEE. V was cut by 0 bases and J by 2 bases, with 9 bases left in between. The CDR3 spans 14 residues. CDR3 loop: CASSLGRGPYEQYF. The CDR3 DNA is TGTGCCAGCAGCTTGGGCAGGGGACCCTACGAGCAGTACTTC.

The chain couples TRBV5-5 to TRBJ1-1; D might be TRBD1 (6 bases). CDR3 length: 16 residues. V lost 3 bases, J lost 0 bases, and 15 bases lay in between. Germline V lookup: CDR1 SGHKS, CDR2 YYEKEE (reference sequence). CDR3 in amino acids: CASSSRRWDMNTEAFF. Written as DNA, the CDR3 is TGTGCCAGCAGCTCCCGAAGGTGGGACATGAACACTGAAGCTTTCTTT.

This clone was seen just once. The rearrangement links TRBV6-5 to TRBJ1-3; D unclear. Trimming removed 4 bases at V and 1 base at J, with 11 bases between. The CDR3 totals 15 residues. Per germline, CDR1 MNHEY and CDR2 SVGAGI. The CDR3 nucleotides read TGTGCCAGCAGTTTATCTCCCAAATCTGGAAACACCATATATTTT. Translating gives CASSLSPKSGNTIYF.

The chain joins TRBV2 to TRBJ2-5, with TRBD2 matching 8 bases. Per the germline V gene, CDR1 is SNHLY and CDR2 is FYNNEI. This CDR3 is built from 13 residues. J lost 4 bases, V lost 6 bases, and 4 bases had no gene match. The DNA of the CDR3 is TGTGCCAGCAGAGGAGCGGGAGTAGAGACCCAGTACTTC. It is translated as CASRGAGVETQYF. Complete variable domain (other parts from reference TRBV2 and TRBJ2-5): EPEVTQTPSHQVTQMGQEVILRCVPISNHLYFYWYRQILGQKVEFLVSFYNNEISEKSEIFDDQFSVERPDGSNFTLKIRSTKLEDSAMYFCASRGAGVETQYFGPGTRLLVL.

The chain has TRBV28 and TRBJ2-5; perhaps TRBD1 as D (6 bases). Trimming removed 8 bases at V and 2 bases at J, with 15 bases between. CDR3 length: 14 amino acids. From germline, CDR1 is MDHEN and CDR2 SYDVKM. The CDR3 loop is CASLKGHLQETQYF. The DNA of the CDR3 is TGTGCCAGCCTGAAGGGACACTTACAAGAGACCCAGTACTTC.

The rearrangement links TRBV19 to TRBJ2-3; TRBD1 aligns across 8 bases. Germline V gives CDR1 LNHDA, CDR2 SQIVND (reference sequence). The V and J ends lost 7 bases and 1 base, in that order; junction bases with no gene match: 7. The CDR3 loop spans 15 amino acids. The CDR3, as DNA: TGTGCCAGTACGGACAGGGCCCTGGGCACAGATACGCAGTATTTT. It translates to CASTDRALGTDTQYF.

The CDR3 sequence is CASSTPTGGKETQYF. The CDR3 region has the DNA TGTGCCAGTAGTACGCCGACAGGGGGCAAGGAGACCCAGTACTTC. The V call is TRBV19, the J call TRBJ2-5; 10 bases map to TRBD1. The CDR3 spans 15 residues. V dropped 4 bases and J dropped 5; count of bases not matched to a gene: 7. Germline values: CDR1 LNHDA, CDR2 SQIVND (reference sequence).

The chain joins TRBV7-7 to TRBJ2-7; 10 positions agree with TRBD2. The germline CDR1 and CDR2 sequences are SSHAT and FNYEAQ (reference sequence). V lost 2 bases and J lost 3; bases outside the gene matches: 4. The length of the CDR3 is 15 residues. The CDR3 DNA sequence: TGTGCCAGCAGCTTACTAGCGGGAGAGTACTACGAGCAGTACTTC. Protein sequence: CASSLLAGEYYEQYF.

The CDR3 here is CATSRETSVGNEQFF. DNA of the CDR3: TGTGCCACCAGCAGAGAAACTAGCGTTGGCAATGAGCAGTTCTTC. This chain joins TRBV15 and TRBJ2-1; TRBD2 matches at 7 bases. Germline assignment: CDR1 LNHNV and CDR2 YYDKDF (reference sequence). V lost 0 bases and J lost 6; bases outside the gene matches: 5. The CDR3 spans 15 residues.

This clone was detected only once. The rearrangement links TRBV6-1 to TRBJ1-4; D is undetermined. The germline V and J ends were trimmed by 1 base and 6 bases, with 6 bases remaining between them. The CDR3 is 13 residues long. CDR1 and CDR2 (germline): MNHNS, SASEGT. The CDR3 DNA sequence: TGTGCCAGCAGTGAAGACAGTTATGAAAAACTGTTTTTT. Translated, it gives CASSEDSYEKLFF.

This chain joins TRBV7-2 and TRBJ1-1, with D possibly being TRBD1 (5 bases). From germline, CDR1 is SGHTA and CDR2 FQGNSA. The V end lost 1 base, the J end lost 1 base, and 10 bases lay between the germline ends. The CDR3 loop spans 15 amino acids. The CDR3 region is CASSLVTGTNTEAFF. CDR3 nucleotides: TGTGCCAGCAGCTTAGTAACCGGGACGAACACTGAAGCTTTCTTT. The complete variable domain, with remaining parts taken from reference TRBV7-2 and TRBJ1-1, reads GAGVSQSPSNKVTEKGKDVELRCDPISGHTALYWYRQSLGQGLEFLIYFQGNSAPDKSGLPSDRFSAERTGGSVSTLTIQRTQQEDSAVYLCASSLVTGTNTEAFFGQGTRLTVV.

V usage is TRBV7-7 and J usage is TRBJ2-7, with 8 bases matching TRBD2. CDR1 is SSHAT and CDR2 is FNYEAQ in the germline V gene (reference sequence). The CDR3 is 16 amino acids. After removal of 5 bases from V and 7 bases from J, the junction contained 16 bases not matched to a gene. The CDR3 region has the DNA TGTGCCAGCAGCGGCGGTTGGGGAGCGGGAGCTGAGGAGCAGTACTTC. Its translation is CASSGGWGAGAEEQYF.

V and J are TRBV9 and TRBJ2-3, with 7 bases matching TRBD2. The V gene end was trimmed by 3 bases and the J gene end by 8 bases; junction bases not matched to a gene: 3. This CDR3 region has 12 residues. The germline gives CDR1 SGDLS, CDR2 YYNGEE. The CDR3 here is CASSGLAGTQYF. The CDR3 coding sequence is TGTGCCAGCAGCGGACTAGCAGGTACGCAGTATTTT.

The J gene is TRBJ2-3, the V gene TRBV4-1, with 9 bases fitting TRBD2. The CDR3 has 17 amino acids. The V gene end was trimmed by 0 bases and the J gene end by 0 bases; junction bases not matched to a gene: 4. Looked up from germline, CDR1 is MGHRA and CDR2 is YSYEKL. Here the CDR3 reads CASSQETSGFSTDTQYF. Written as DNA, the CDR3 is TGCGCCAGCAGCCAAGAAACTAGCGGGTTTAGCACAGATACGCAGTATTTT.

The gene calls are TRBV28 and TRBJ2-7, with TRBD1 matching over 7 bases. This CDR3 is built from 16 residues. Germline CDR1 and CDR2: MDHEN and SYDVKM. The V and J ends lost 5 bases and 2 bases, in that order; junction bases with no gene match: 12. The CDR3 nucleotides are TGTGCCAGCAGTCCCCAGACAGGGAAAGGGACCTACGAGCAGTACTTC. This translates into CASSPQTGKGTYEQYF.

V usage is TRBV7-9 and J usage is TRBJ2-7, with TRBD1 as a possible D gene (6 bases). Germline V gene lookup returns CDR1 SEHNR and CDR2 FQNEAQ (reference sequence). The ends were cut back, 6 bases at V and 3 bases at J, with 9 bases in the middle. The CDR3 totals 12 residues. The CDR3 DNA follows: TGTGCCAGCAGTAAACAGGGCTACGAGCAGTACTTC. The encoded protein is CASSKQGYEQYF.

This chain uses TRBV5-5 with TRBJ1-1, with D possibly TRBD1 on 5 matching bases. The V end lost 7 bases, the J end lost 4 bases, and 14 bases lay between the germline ends. The CDR3 is 13 amino acids. Germline-derived CDR1 and CDR2 are SGHKS and YYEKEE (reference sequence). The CDR3 nucleotides read TGTGCCAGCTTCAGGAGGGGCGGCACTGAAGCTTTCTTT. It translates to CASFRRGGTEAFF.

V gene TRBV4-2 combines with J gene TRBJ2-3, with 11 bases aligning to TRBD2. Germline assignment: CDR1 LGHNA and CDR2 YNFKEQ. V lost 5 bases to trimming and J lost 4 bases; unmatched junction nucleotides: 5. There are 15 residues in the CDR3. The CDR3 nucleotides read TGTGCCAGCAGCGCTACTAGCGGGAGTGCAGATACGCAGTATTTT. It codes for CASSATSGSADTQYF.